Following are 20 T cell receptor beta chains from one sample sequenced in a study of PD-1 blockade in classical Hodgkin lymphoma. The method was immunoSEQ multiplex PCR; TCRdb's version includes in-frame clones alone and lacks a portion of them. The data contain about 96,000 clones, 85% to 95% of them singletons. Time point: cycle 4 day 1 (C4D1), after 5 to 7 weeks of nivolumab. Every single patient, without exception, relapsed after autologous stem cell transplantation, and brentuximab vedotin exposure varied. Source: peripheral blood mononuclear cells (PBMCs), taken before the fourth cycle of nivolumab. The receptors originated from a human donor with classical Hodgkin lymphoma.

This clone has a single count. The gene calls are TRBV19 and TRBJ2-1, with D maybe TRBD1 (5 bases). V lost 4 bases and J 2 bases, leaving 18 bases between the germline ends. Looked up from germline, CDR1 is LNHDA and CDR2 is SQIVND (reference sequence). This CDR3 region has 17 residues. The CDR3 loop reads CASSTLPRESPYNEQFF. The CDR3 DNA follows: TGTGCCAGTAGTACCCTGCCCAGGGAATCCCCCTACAATGAGCAGTTCTTC. Full variable domain (remainder filled in from reference TRBV19 and TRBJ2-1): DGGITQSPKYLFRKEGQNVTLSCEQNLNHDAMYWYRQDPGQGLRLIYYSQIVNDFQKGDIAEGYSVSREKKESFPLTVTSAQKNPTAFYLCASSTLPRESPYNEQFFGPGTRLTVL.

The chain joins TRBV7-9 to TRBJ2-1; 7 nucleotides agree with TRBD2. V gave up 4 bases and J gave up 9 bases; unmatched junction bases: 15. Germline V lookup: CDR1 SEHNR, CDR2 FQNEAQ (reference sequence). The CDR3 runs 16 residues. For the CDR3, the DNA is TGTGCCAGCAGCTCCAGTGGCGGGAGAATACCGAGTGAGCAGTTCTTC. This translates into CASSSSGGRIPSEQFF. Variable domain in full (rest from reference TRBV7-9 and TRBJ2-1): DTGVSQNPRHKITKRGQNVTFRCDPISEHNRLYWYRQTLGQGPEFLTYFQNEAQLEKSRLLSDRFSAERPKGSFSTLEIQRTEQGDSAMYLCASSSSGGRIPSEQFFGPGTRLTVL.

The CDR3 DNA follows: TGTGCCAGCAGTTACCTAACTAATGCCCCCGAAAATGAGCAGTTCTTC. This gives the protein CASSYLTNAPENEQFF. The rearrangement links TRBV6-6 to TRBJ2-1; D gene ambiguous. V was shortened by 2 bases and J by 7 bases, with 18 bases between the two germline ends. Germline CDR1 is MNHNY and CDR2 is SVGAGI (reference sequence). This CDR3 region has 16 residues.

This chain joins TRBV6-1 and TRBJ1-2; 10 bases agree with TRBD1. This CDR3 is built from 17 residues. Losses at the gene ends were 2 bases for V and 7 bases for J; bases not matched to a gene: 13. In germline, CDR1 is MNHNS, CDR2 SASEGT. The CDR3 bases are TGTGCCAGCAGTGAATCGGCCCCTCCGGGACAGGGGTTTGGCTACACCTTC. As protein: CASSESAPPGQGFGYTF.

This chain joins TRBV6-1 and TRBJ2-1, with 10 bases aligning to TRBD2. J lost 6 bases, V lost 5 bases, and 1 base had no gene match. This CDR3 has 13 residues. CDR1 and CDR2 (germline): MNHNS, SASEGT. For the CDR3, the DNA is TGTGCCAGCAGTTGGACTAGCGGCAATGAGCAGTTCTTC. This sequence encodes CASSWTSGNEQFF.

The chain carries TRBV19 and TRBJ1-2, with D perhaps matching TRBD1 (5 bases). V shed 1 base and J shed 4 bases, with 10 bases lying between them. CDR3 length equals 14 residues. Germline CDR1 is LNHDA and CDR2 is SQIVND (reference sequence). The DNA of the CDR3 is TGTGCCAGTAGTATAGTTCAGGGAATCTATGGCTACACCTTC. Its protein is CASSIVQGIYGYTF.

The chain links TRBV4-1 to TRBJ2-7; maybe TRBD2 (5 bases). In germline, CDR1 is MGHRA, CDR2 YSYEKL. CDR3 length equals 14 residues. V lost 8 bases and J lost 6, with 20 bases in between. CDR3 in amino acids: CASGAVPDPREQYF. The CDR3 region has the DNA TGCGCCAGCGGAGCGGTCCCGGATCCCCGCGAGCAGTACTTC.

The chain links TRBV7-8 to TRBJ2-3; TRBD1 might be the D (5 bases). CDR3 size: 15 residues. The germline V gene encodes CDR1 SGHVS and CDR2 FQNEAQ. The ends were cut back, 1 base at V and 5 bases at J, with 13 bases in the middle. The CDR3 protein is CASSLGVFGQDTQYF. Here the CDR3 DNA reads TGTGCCAGCAGCTTAGGGGTCTTCGGACAAGATACGCAGTATTTT.

V gene TRBV2 combines with J gene TRBJ2-6, with TRBD2 matching 7 bases. The germline CDR1 and CDR2 sequences are SNHLY and FYNNEI. The CDR3 runs to 17 residues. The V and J ends lost 4 bases and 0 bases, in that order; junction bases with no gene match: 6. CDR3 DNA sequence: TGTGCCAGCAGTGTACTAGCGCTTATCTCTGGGGCCAACGTCCTGACTTTC. This translates into CASSVLALISGANVLTF.

The chain uses TRBV28 and TRBJ2-2; unclear D gene. Trimming left V 2 bases short and J 3 bases short, with 7 bases between. This CDR3 region has 14 residues. Germline V gene lookup returns CDR1 MDHEN and CDR2 SYDVKM. CDR3 sequence: CASSLGLYTGELFF. In nucleotides, the CDR3 is TGTGCCAGCAGTTTAGGGTTGTACACCGGGGAGCTGTTTTTT.

The chain employs TRBV2 and TRBJ2-1, with 12 nucleotides matching TRBD2. V gave up 5 bases and J gave up 7 bases; unmatched junction bases: 12. The CDR3 length is 17 residues. The germline V gene encodes CDR1 SNHLY and CDR2 FYNNEI. CDR3 DNA: TGTGCCAGCAGTCCGGGACCTAGCGGGAGGGCTGTGAATGAGCAGTTCTTC. It encodes CASSPGPSGRAVNEQFF.

V and J are TRBV11-2 and TRBJ2-2; 14 bases align to TRBD2. The germline gives CDR1 SGHAT, CDR2 FQNNGV. The CDR3 spans 17 residues. J was trimmed by 13 bases and V by 5 bases; bases with no gene match: 15. The CDR3 region has the DNA TGTGCCAGCAGCCTGGGACTAGCGGGAGCGTCCGGGCTCCGGCTGTTTTTT. Its protein is CASSLGLAGASGLRLFF.

V gene TRBV27 combines with J gene TRBJ2-2; 11 nucleotides match TRBD1. Unmatched junction bases numbered 6, after V lost 3 bases and J lost 3 bases. CDR3 length: 17 amino acids. Germline CDR1 and CDR2: MNHEY and SMNVEV (reference sequence). CDR3 sequence: CASSFFGQGADTGELFF. CDR3 nucleotides: TGTGCCAGCAGTTTTTTCGGACAGGGGGCGGACACCGGGGAGCTGTTTTTT.

V gene TRBV19 combines with J gene TRBJ2-1; a weak D match, TRBD2 (6 bases). V was shortened by 6 bases and J by 1 base, with 13 bases between the two germline ends. This CDR3 region has 15 residues. Germline V gene sequence: CDR1 LNHDA, CDR2 SQIVND (reference sequence). Here the CDR3 DNA reads TGTGCCAGTAGAACGGGAGAACTTTCCTACAATGAGCAGTTCTTC. It codes for CASRTGELSYNEQFF.

CDR3 nucleotides: TGTGCCAGCAGCTTAGCCCCGGGACAGGGGGACTACGAGCAGTACTTC. Residues: CASSLAPGQGDYEQYF. The chain recombines TRBV7-2 with TRBJ2-7, with TRBD1 matching 11 bases. V lost 0 bases and J lost 3; bases outside the gene matches: 4. In germline, CDR1 is SGHTA, CDR2 FQGNSA. The CDR3 totals 16 residues.

The CDR3 region has the DNA TGTGCCAGCAGCCAAATGGAGGGGTCTAACTATGGCTACACCTTC. Its translation is CASSQMEGSNYGYTF. The rearrangement uses TRBV4-2 and TRBJ1-2, with a weak D call TRBD1 (5 bases). With 2 bases removed from V and 0 bases from J, the gap between germline ends came to 10 bases. The CDR3 has 15 amino acids. Germline V gene data show CDR1 as LGHNA and CDR2 as YNFKEQ.

This clone was found once. The chain uses TRBV28 and TRBJ2-5; D is undetermined. Germline CDR1 is MDHEN and CDR2 is SYDVKM. V gave up 2 bases and J gave up 1 base, with 8 bases separating them. CDR3 length: 14 residues. The CDR3 loop reads CASSLDGFQETQYF. The DNA of the CDR3 is TGTGCCAGCAGTTTAGACGGGTTCCAAGAGACCCAGTACTTC.

CDR3 bases: TGTGCCAGCAGCTTATTACAGGGGAAGAATGAGCAGTTCTTC. This sequence encodes CASSLLQGKNEQFF. The chain has TRBV13 and TRBJ2-1, with 7 bases identical to TRBD1. Germline V gene sequence: CDR1 PRHDT, CDR2 FYEKMQ (reference sequence). CDR3 length equals 14 residues. V gave up 2 bases and J gave up 7 bases; unmatched junction bases: 5.

The V gene is TRBV7-2, the J gene TRBJ2-1, with TRBD2 identical over 11 bases. This CDR3 has 15 amino acids. V lost 3 bases, J lost 4 bases, and 2 bases stayed unmatched. CDR1 is SGHTA and CDR2 is FQGNSA in the germline V gene. CDR3 in DNA: TGTGCCAGCAGCTTGACTAGCGGGACTTACAATGAGCAGTTCTTC. This gives the protein CASSLTSGTYNEQFF. The variable domain in full, with the rest retrieved from reference TRBV7-2 and TRBJ2-1, is GAGVSQSPSNKVTEKGKDVELRCDPISGHTALYWYRQSLGQGLEFLIYFQGNSAPDKSGLPSDRFSAERTGGSVSTLTIQRTQQEDSAVYLCASSLTSGTYNEQFFGPGTRLTVL.

The J gene is TRBJ2-7, the V gene TRBV7-9, with 10 bases that match TRBD2. Per germline, CDR1 SEHNR and CDR2 FQNEAQ (reference sequence). The CDR3 runs to 16 residues. The J segment lost 3 bases and the V segment lost 1 base, leaving 6 bases of the junction unmatched. CDR3 in DNA: TGTGCCAGCAGCTTAGGGGGTCTAGCGGGAGACTACGAGCAGTACTTC. It translates to CASSLGGLAGDYEQYF.